A single sample gave rise to the 2 T cell receptor beta chains below, sequenced in a study of shared clonotypes between healthy human individuals. Data came from immunoSEQ multiplex PCR; TCRdb stores just in-frame clones and leaves some out. The sample lists around 2,000,000 clones, 85% to 95% occurring once. Sequences were obtained from naive CD4+ T cells sorted from blood. As to subset: CD45RA+ positively selected. All receptors come from a man between 18 and 35 years old in good health.

This chain joins TRBV9 and TRBJ2-3; no definite D call. V was pared by 0 bases and J by 7 bases, with 15 bases between. The CDR3 covers 15 residues. Germline V gene lookup returns CDR1 SGDLS and CDR2 YYNGEE. The CDR3 is CASSVVGDIFNTQYF. The CDR3 DNA is TGTGCCAGCAGCGTAGTAGGCGACATCTTCAATACGCAGTATTTT. The variable domain in full, completed from reference TRBV9 and TRBJ2-3, reads DSGVTQTPKHLITATGQRVTLRCSPRSGDLSVYWYQQSLDQGLQFLIQYYNGEERAKGNILERFSAQQFPDLHSELNLSSLELGDSALYFCASSVVGDIFNTQYFGPGTRLTVL.

This clone has at least ten counts. The V call is TRBV30, the J call TRBJ2-5; D perhaps matches TRBD1 (5 bases). Per germline, CDR1 GTSNPN and CDR2 SVGIG (reference sequence). The CDR3 runs to 17 residues. V was pared by 0 bases and J by 1 base, with 18 bases between. The CDR3, as DNA: TGTGCCTGGAGTGTAATGGGTATTGGGGCCACCCAAGAGACCCAGTACTTC. Translated: CAWSVMGIGATQETQYF.